At least ten counts were recorded for the clone carrying this T cell receptor (beta chain). Antigen: not known. The data derive from a study of T cell repertoires in cytomegalovirus infection. Trimming took 5 bases from V and 5 from J, leaving 26 bases between them. CDR3 length equals 18 residues. The germline V gene has CDR1 SGHAT and CDR2 FQNNGV. In TCRdb, the reads were re-called with MiXCR into one record per CDR3 protein. The sample yields 500,000 or so distinct CDR3 sequences, approximately 15% seen once. Notes on the study in general: Carriers of CMV plus the relevant HLA were identified by cumulative public TCR beta family frequency.

The material sequenced was CD8+ T cells from PBMCs. The sequence was obtained from a human donor in good health (CMV status not recorded). Some clones in this sample may be carry-over from other donors' samples. V and J are TRBV11-2 and TRBJ2-3; the D gene is possibly TRBD2 (7 bases). Here the CDR3 reads CASSARGASGLSGDTQYF. CDR3 DNA sequence: TGTGCCAGCAGCGCTAGGGGGGCTAGCGGATTAAGTGGAGATACGCAGTATTTT.